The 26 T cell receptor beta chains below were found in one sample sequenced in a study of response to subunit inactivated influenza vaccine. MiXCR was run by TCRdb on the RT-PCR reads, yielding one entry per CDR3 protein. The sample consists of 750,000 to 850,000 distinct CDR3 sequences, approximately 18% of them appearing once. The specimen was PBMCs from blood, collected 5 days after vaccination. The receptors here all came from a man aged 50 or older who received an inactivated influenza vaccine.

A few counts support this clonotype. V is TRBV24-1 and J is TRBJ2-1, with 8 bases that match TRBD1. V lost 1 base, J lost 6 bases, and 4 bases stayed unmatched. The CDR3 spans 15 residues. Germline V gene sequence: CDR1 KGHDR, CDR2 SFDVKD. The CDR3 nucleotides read TGTGCCACCAGTGATTTAGAGGACAGGGCCAATGAGCAGTTCTTC. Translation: CATSDLEDRANEQFF.

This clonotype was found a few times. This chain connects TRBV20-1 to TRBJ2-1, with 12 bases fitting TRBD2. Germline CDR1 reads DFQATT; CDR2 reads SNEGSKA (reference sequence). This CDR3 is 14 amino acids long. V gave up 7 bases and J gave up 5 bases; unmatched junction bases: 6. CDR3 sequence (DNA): TGCAGTGGGACTAGCGGGAATTTCCACAATGAGCAGTTCTTC. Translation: CSGTSGNFHNEQFF.

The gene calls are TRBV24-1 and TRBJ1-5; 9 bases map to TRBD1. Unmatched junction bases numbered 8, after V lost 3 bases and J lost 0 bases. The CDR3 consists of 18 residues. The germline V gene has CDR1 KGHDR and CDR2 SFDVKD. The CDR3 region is CATSDGRDRVPSNQPQHF. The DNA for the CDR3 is TGTGCCACCAGTGATGGCCGGGACAGGGTTCCTAGCAATCAGCCCCAGCATTTT.

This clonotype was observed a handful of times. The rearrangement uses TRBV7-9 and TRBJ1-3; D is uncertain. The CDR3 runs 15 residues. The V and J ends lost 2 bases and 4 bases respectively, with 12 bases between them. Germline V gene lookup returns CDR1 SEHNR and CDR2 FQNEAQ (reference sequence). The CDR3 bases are TGTGCCAGCAGCTTATATAACAGAGCGGGAAACACCATATATTTT. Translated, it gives CASSLYNRAGNTIYF.

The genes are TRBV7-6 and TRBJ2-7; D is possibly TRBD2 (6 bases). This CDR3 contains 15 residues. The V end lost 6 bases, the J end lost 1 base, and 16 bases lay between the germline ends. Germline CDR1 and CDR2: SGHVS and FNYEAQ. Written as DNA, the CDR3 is TGTGCCAGCAGTCTCGGGAGCTGGTTTTCCTACGAGCAGTACTTC. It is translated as CASSLGSWFSYEQYF.

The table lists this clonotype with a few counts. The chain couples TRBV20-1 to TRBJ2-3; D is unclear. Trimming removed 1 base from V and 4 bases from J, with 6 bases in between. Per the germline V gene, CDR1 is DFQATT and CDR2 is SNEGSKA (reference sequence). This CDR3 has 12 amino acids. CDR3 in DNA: TGCAGTGCTAGAGGGAGCTCAGATACGCAGTATTTT. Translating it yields CSARGSSDTQYF.

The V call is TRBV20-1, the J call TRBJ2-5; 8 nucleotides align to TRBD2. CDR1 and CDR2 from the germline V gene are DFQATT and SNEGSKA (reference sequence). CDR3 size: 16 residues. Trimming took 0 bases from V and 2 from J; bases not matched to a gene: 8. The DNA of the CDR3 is TGCAGTGCTAGAGAGCCTCCGGCGGGGGGACAAGAGACCCAGTACTTC. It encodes CSAREPPAGGQETQYF.

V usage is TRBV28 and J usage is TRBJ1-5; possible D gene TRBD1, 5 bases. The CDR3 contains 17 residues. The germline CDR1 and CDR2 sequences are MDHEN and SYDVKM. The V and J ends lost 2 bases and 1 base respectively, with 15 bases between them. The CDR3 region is CASSLKKSGNSNQPQHF. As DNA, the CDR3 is TGTGCCAGCAGTTTAAAAAAGTCAGGGAACAGCAATCAGCCCCAGCATTTT.

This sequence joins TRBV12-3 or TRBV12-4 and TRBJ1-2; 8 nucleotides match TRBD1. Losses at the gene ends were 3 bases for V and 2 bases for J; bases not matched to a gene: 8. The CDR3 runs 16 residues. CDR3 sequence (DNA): TGTGCCAGCAGTTTCCCCTCAAGGACAGGGAACTATGGCTACACCTTC. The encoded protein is CASSFPSRTGNYGYTF.

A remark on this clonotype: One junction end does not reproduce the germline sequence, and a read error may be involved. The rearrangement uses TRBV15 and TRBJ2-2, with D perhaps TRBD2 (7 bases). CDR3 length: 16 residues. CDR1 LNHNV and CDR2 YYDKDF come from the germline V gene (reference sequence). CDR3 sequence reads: CATSPERGGRTEELFF. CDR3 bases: TGTGCCACCAGCCCTGAGAGGGGGGGGAGAACCGAGGAGCTGTTTTTT. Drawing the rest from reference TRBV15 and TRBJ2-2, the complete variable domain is DAMVIQNPRYQVTQFGKPVTLSCSQTLNHNVMYWYQQKSSQAPKLLFHYYDKDFNNEADTPDNFQSRRPNTSFCFLDIRSPGLGDTAMYLCATSPERGGRTEELFFGEGSRLTVL.

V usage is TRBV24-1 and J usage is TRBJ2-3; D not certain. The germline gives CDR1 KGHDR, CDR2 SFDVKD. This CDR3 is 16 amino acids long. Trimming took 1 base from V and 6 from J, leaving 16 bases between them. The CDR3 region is CATSDLKQALSDTQYF. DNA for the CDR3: TGTGCCACCAGTGATTTAAAGCAAGCTCTTTCGGATACGCAGTATTTT.

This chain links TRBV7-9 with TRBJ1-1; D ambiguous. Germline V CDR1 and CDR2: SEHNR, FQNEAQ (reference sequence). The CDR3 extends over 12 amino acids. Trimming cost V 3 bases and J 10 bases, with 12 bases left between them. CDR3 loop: CASSFTPGSAFF. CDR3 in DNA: TGTGCCAGCAGCTTCACCCCCGGTTCAGCTTTCTTT.

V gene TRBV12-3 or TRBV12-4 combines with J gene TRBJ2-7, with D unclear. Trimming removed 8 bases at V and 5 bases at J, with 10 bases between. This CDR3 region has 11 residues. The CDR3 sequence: CASGQANEQYF. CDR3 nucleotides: TGTGCCAGCGGGCAGGCAAACGAGCAGTACTTC.

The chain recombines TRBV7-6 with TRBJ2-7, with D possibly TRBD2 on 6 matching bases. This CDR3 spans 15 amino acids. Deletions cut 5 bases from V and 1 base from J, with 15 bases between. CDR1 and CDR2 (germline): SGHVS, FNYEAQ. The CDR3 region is CASSHTSCRSYEQYF. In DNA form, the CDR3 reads TGTGCCAGCAGCCATACTAGCTGTCGTTCCTACGAGCAGTACTTC.

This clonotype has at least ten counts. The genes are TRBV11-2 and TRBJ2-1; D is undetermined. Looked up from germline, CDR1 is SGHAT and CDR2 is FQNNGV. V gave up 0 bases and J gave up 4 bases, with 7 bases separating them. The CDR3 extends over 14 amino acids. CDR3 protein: CASSLDGQYNEQFF. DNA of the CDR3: TGTGCCAGCAGCTTAGATGGGCAGTACAATGAGCAGTTCTTC.

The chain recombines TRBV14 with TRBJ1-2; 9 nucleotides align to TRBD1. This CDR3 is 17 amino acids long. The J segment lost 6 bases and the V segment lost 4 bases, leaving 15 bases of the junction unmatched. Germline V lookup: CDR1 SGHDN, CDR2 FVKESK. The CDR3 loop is CASSPTGTGRGANGYTF. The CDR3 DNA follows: TGTGCCAGCAGCCCAACCGGGACAGGGCGAGGGGCGAATGGCTACACCTTC.

This CDR3 is CASSQDGRLQFF. As DNA, the CDR3 is TGTGCCAGCAGCCAAGATGGCCGTTTGCAGTTCTTC. The chain has TRBV3-1 and TRBJ2-1, with D uncertain. The CDR3 contains 12 residues. The V and J ends lost 0 bases and 12 bases respectively, with 9 bases between them. In germline, CDR1 is LGHDT, CDR2 YNNKEL (reference sequence).

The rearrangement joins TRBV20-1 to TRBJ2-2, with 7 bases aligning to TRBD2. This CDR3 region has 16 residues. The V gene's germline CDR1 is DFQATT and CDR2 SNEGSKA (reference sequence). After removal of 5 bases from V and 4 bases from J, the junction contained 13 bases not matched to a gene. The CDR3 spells CSASGLEWGGTGELFF. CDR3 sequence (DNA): TGCAGTGCTTCCGGACTGGAGTGGGGGGGCACCGGGGAGCTGTTTTTT.

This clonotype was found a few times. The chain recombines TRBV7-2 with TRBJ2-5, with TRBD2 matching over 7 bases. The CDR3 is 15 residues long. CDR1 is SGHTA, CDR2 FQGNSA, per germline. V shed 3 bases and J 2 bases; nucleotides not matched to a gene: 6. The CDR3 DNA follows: TGTGCCAGCAGCTTGGGCGGGGGACTACAAGAGACCCAGTACTTC. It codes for CASSLGGGLQETQYF.

DNA of the CDR3: TGTGCCAGCCGGAAAAGCGGGGGGGCGGATGAGCAGTTCTTC. Amino acids: CASRKSGGADEQFF. The chain carries TRBV12-3 or TRBV12-4 and TRBJ2-1; 10 positions agree with TRBD2. V trimming: 8 bases; J trimming: 8 bases; junction bases outside the gene matches: 9. The CDR3 runs 14 residues.

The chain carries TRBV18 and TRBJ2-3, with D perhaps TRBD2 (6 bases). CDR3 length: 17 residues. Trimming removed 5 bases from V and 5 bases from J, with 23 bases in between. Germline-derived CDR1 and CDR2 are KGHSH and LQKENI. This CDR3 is CASSRRLEILVQDTQYF. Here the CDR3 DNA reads TGTGCCAGCTCAAGGCGACTAGAAATTCTCGTACAAGATACGCAGTATTTT.

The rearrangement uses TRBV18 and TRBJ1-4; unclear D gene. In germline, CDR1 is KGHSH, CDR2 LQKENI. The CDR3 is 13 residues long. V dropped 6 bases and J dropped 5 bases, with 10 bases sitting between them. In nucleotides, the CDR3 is TGTGCCAGCTCCCTATTGGGGAATGAAAAACTGTTTTTT. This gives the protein CASSLLGNEKLFF.

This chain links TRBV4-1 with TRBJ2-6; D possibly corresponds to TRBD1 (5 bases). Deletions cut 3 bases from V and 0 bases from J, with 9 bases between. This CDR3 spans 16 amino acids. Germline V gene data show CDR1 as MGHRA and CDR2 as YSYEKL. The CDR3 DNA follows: TGCGCCAGCAGCCATCCTGGGGCCTCTGGGGCCAACGTCCTGACTTTC. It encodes CASSHPGASGANVLTF.

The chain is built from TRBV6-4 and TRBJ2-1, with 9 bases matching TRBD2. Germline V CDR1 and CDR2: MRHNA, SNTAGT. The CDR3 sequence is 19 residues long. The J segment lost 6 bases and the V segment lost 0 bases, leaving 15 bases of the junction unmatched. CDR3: CASSDSSHFGTSLGNEQFF. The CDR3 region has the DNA TGTGCCAGCAGTGACTCGAGTCACTTTGGGACTAGCTTGGGCAATGAGCAGTTCTTC.

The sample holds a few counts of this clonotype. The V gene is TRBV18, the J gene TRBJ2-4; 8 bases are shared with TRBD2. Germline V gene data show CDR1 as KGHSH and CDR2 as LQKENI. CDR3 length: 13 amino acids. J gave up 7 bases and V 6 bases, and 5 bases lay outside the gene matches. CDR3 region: CASSPTSENIQYF. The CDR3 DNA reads TGTGCCAGCTCCCCGACTAGCGAGAACATTCAGTACTTC.

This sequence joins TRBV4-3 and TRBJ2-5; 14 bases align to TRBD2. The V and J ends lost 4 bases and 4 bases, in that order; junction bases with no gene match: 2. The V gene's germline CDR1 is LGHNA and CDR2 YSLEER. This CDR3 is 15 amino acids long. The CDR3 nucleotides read TGCGCCAGCAGCCTGACTAGCGGGAGGGGAGAGACCCAGTACTTC. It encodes CASSLTSGRGETQYF.